Sequencing of this T cell receptor beta chain was carried out in a study of blood T cell repertoires in COVID-19. Under the authors' procedure: By means of reference gene primer amplification, nucleated cell counts were estimated. Profiling relied on immunoSEQ multiplex PCR, and the TCRdb table lists in-frame clones only, not all of them. Clonal size and the V and J genes are those of that table, whereas D and trimming came from the DNA. The table has nearly 30,000 clones, roughly nine tenths seen once. J was trimmed by 5 bases and V by 8 bases; bases with no gene match: 13. Germline assignment: CDR1 LNHDA and CDR2 SQIVND (reference sequence). The CDR3 length is 15 residues.

The chain combines TRBV19 with TRBJ1-2, with 8 bases aligning to TRBD1. Source material: peripheral blood. The TCR was taken from a man in his 70s with active or convalescent COVID-19. This CDR3 reads CASLKRDRLWYGYTF. The CDR3, as DNA: TGTGCCAGTTTGAAACGGGACAGGCTGTGGTATGGCTACACCTTC.